Given below is one TCR beta chain in context. Additional DNA sequences in this sample encode the identical CDR3. This table comes from immunoSEQ multiplex PCR, and its TCRdb copy is limited to in-frame clones, with some not included. The profile shows more than 45,000 clones, around 93% of them singletons. The CDR3 consists of 14 residues. V lost 3 bases and J lost 4, with 12 bases in between. Germline V gives CDR1 MDHEN, CDR2 SYDVKM. The data were taken from a study of OX40 agonist ivuxolimab in advanced cancers. The chain has TRBV28 and TRBJ2-5, with a weak D call TRBD2 (5 bases). The sequenced sample was CD4+ or CD8+ T cells sorted from blood, obtained in a trial of the OX40 agonist ivuxolimab. The TCR was taken from an adult with an advanced solid tumor such as melanoma, head and neck, liver or kidney cancer. DNA for the CDR3: TGTGCCAGCAGTTTGAGCGGTGGAGGAGAGACCCAGTACTTC. It encodes CASSLSGGGETQYF.